Below, 12 T cell receptor beta chains from the same sample are listed, as sequenced in a study of CD8 T cells in ankylosing spondylitis. MiXCR, applied by TCRdb to the 5' RACE reads, yields one record per CDR3 protein. The data show about 140,000 distinct CDR3 sequences, about 7% seen once. Input material: blood, either unsorted or a sorted T cell fraction (not recorded which). The source of these receptors is a female donor with ankylosing spondylitis or in good health (not recorded which).

Concerning this clonotype: A read error may be the cause here, since a much bigger clone is one base away. This chain joins TRBV7-9 and TRBJ1-2; tentatively, D is TRBD1 (6 bases). This CDR3 spans 16 amino acids. Germline loops: CDR1 SEHNR, CDR2 FQNEAQ (reference sequence). Written as DNA, the CDR3 is TGTGTCAGCATTCCGAGCGGGGTCAGGGGTAACTATGGCTACACCTTC. Protein product: CVSIPSGVRGNYGYTF.

This clonotype has a count of ten or more. This chain connects TRBV9 to TRBJ2-1; 8 bases align to TRBD2. J lost 15 bases, V lost 0 bases, and 8 bases had no gene match. The CDR3 loop spans 13 amino acids. Germline CDR1 reads SGDLS; CDR2 reads YYNGEE. CDR3 coding DNA: TGTGCCAGCAGCGTAGGGTCTAGCGGGTATCTGTTCTTC. Its translation is CASSVGSSGYLFF.

The chain couples TRBV5-1 to TRBJ1-6; unclear D gene. V gave up 0 bases and J gave up 0 bases, with 10 bases separating them. From germline, CDR1 is SGHRS and CDR2 YFSETQ. CDR3 length: 17 amino acids. Here the CDR3 reads CASSLEGPSSYNSPLHF. The CDR3 DNA follows: TGCGCCAGCAGCTTGGAGGGCCCGAGCTCCTATAATTCACCCCTCCACTTT.

To note about this clonotype: The missing conserved phenylalanine or tryptophan at the end of this CDR3 makes a read error likely. The V gene is TRBV12-3 or TRBV12-4, the J gene TRBJ1-2; perhaps TRBD1 as D (5 bases). The CDR3 loop spans 11 amino acids. DNA of the CDR3: TGTACCAGCAGTCAGGGAAATGGCTACACCCTC. Translated, it gives CTSSQGNGYTL.

This clonotype showed up many times. The chain has TRBV20-1 and TRBJ1-1, with 10 bases fitting TRBD1. Germline V gene data show CDR1 as DFQATT and CDR2 as SNEGSKA (reference sequence). The length of the CDR3 is 16 residues. J lost 5 bases, V lost 0 bases, and 9 bases had no gene match. CDR3 nucleotide sequence: TGCAGTGCTAGAGATGAGGGGGACAGGGGAAGGACTGAAGCTTTCTTT. Amino acids: CSARDEGDRGRTEAFF.

This clonotype was observed many times. The V gene is TRBV30, the J gene TRBJ1-1, with 7 bases fitting TRBD1. The CDR3 is 14 residues long. Looked up from germline, CDR1 is GTSNPN and CDR2 is SVGIG (reference sequence). J was trimmed by 2 bases and V by 2 bases; bases with no gene match: 5. The DNA of the CDR3 is TGTGCCTGGAGTCGAAGGGGGCTAAACACTGAAGCTTTCTTT. This gives the protein CAWSRRGLNTEAFF.

This clonotype showed up many times. The V and J genes are TRBV2 and TRBJ2-7; 9 bases align to TRBD2. The CDR3 consists of 15 residues. Trimming removed 0 bases from V and 3 bases from J; junction bases left unmatched: 3. Germline lookup yields CDR1 SNHLY and CDR2 FYNNEI. CDR3 DNA: TGTGCCAGCAGTGAAGCTTCAGCGGGGGGCTACGAGCAGTACTTC. It codes for CASSEASAGGYEQYF.

This clonotype was seen many times. The chain is built from TRBV5-1 and TRBJ2-5; 11 positions agree with TRBD1. Trimming at V came to 3 bases and at J to 6 bases, leaving 7 bases not matched to a gene. This CDR3 has 15 residues. CDR1 SGHRS and CDR2 YFSETQ come from the germline V gene. The CDR3 DNA follows: TGCGCCAGCAGCTCCCCGGGACAGGGGGAAAAGACCCAGTACTTC. Translated: CASSSPGQGEKTQYF.

In this sample, this clonotype turned up many times. The chain carries TRBV21-1 and TRBJ2-7. TRBV21-1 is noted as a pseudogene. The CDR3 is 13 amino acids. The chain's CDR3 is CASSSEGTFEQYF. The CDR3 DNA reads TGTGCCAGCAGCTCCGAAGGTACTTTCGAGCAGTACTTC.

This clonotype was observed at least ten times. The chain is built from TRBV29-1 and TRBJ2-7, with a weak D call TRBD1 (5 bases). Per the germline V gene, CDR1 is SQVTM and CDR2 is ANQGSEA. The CDR3 is 13 amino acids. With 4 bases removed from V and 2 bases from J, the gap between germline ends came to 12 bases. Here the CDR3 reads CSVGGQGAYEQYF. The DNA of the CDR3 is TGCAGCGTTGGCGGCCAGGGTGCCTACGAGCAGTACTTC.

This clonotype has at least ten counts. The chain employs TRBV20-1 and TRBJ1-2; TRBD1 matches at 10 bases. V trimming: 4 bases; J trimming: 2 bases; junction bases outside the gene matches: 13. Germline V lookup: CDR1 DFQATT, CDR2 SNEGSKA (reference sequence). The CDR3 has 17 residues. The CDR3 loop reads CSAKGGAKDRGNYGYTF. In DNA form, the CDR3 reads TGCAGTGCTAAGGGAGGTGCAAAGGACAGGGGGAACTATGGCTACACCTTC.

This clonotype appeared many times. The chain couples TRBV29-1 to TRBJ1-1, with no clear D. Germline V lookup: CDR1 SQVTM, CDR2 ANQGSEA. There are 12 residues in the CDR3. Trimming pared 0 bases from V and 4 bases from J, leaving 6 bases between. The CDR3 reads CSVEDLATEAFF. The CDR3 DNA reads as TGCAGCGTTGAAGATCTTGCCACTGAAGCTTTCTTT.